A selection of T cell receptor beta chains follows, all from one sample in a study of early T cells in non-severe SARS-CoV-2 infection. TCRdb reprocessed the 5' RACE reads with MiXCR, giving one entry per CDR3 protein. This sample has just over 65,000 distinct CDR3 sequences, with approximately 13% found just once. The sequencing sample was made of whole blood. The source is an adult who was a healthcare worker with PCR-confirmed SARS-CoV-2 infection or an uninfected control (not recorded which). Both conserved end residues are part of each CDR3. A D gene is named only where the DNA matches it firmly. Part of the rows lack a size; the others show once, few, many or a class for expanded clones.

clone_size	v_call	j_call	d_call	cdr3_nt	cdr3_aa
many	TRBV7-9	TRBJ2-3	TRBD2	TGTGCCAGCAGCCCAAGACTAGCGGGAGGGCAATATACGCAGTATTTT	CASSPRLAGGQYTQYF
-	TRBV5-8	TRBJ2-3	-	TGTGCCAGCAGCTTGGCCGCGTCGTCCACAGATACGCAGTATTTT	CASSLAASSTDTQYF
many	TRBV11-2	TRBJ2-3	TRBD2	TGTGCCAGCAGCCCCCGGCGGGAGATCACAGATACGCAGTATTTT	CASSPRREITDTQYF
-	TRBV28	TRBJ2-1	TRBD1	TGTGCCAGCAGTTTCTGGTCCGGGACAGGGGTCTACAATGAGCAGTTCTTC	CASSFWSGTGVYNEQFF
-	TRBV7-3	TRBJ2-2	TRBD1	TGTGCCAGCAGCTCTACAGGGGGCGCCGGGGAGCTGTTTTTT	CASSSTGGAGELFF
-	TRBV7-6	TRBJ2-5	-	TGTGCCAGCAGCGTTGACACGGGGCGAGAGACCCAGTACTTC	CASSVDTGRETQYF
-	TRBV5-1	TRBJ2-3	-	TGCGCCAGCAGCTTGCGGCCGGGAGCTAGCACAGATACGCAGTATTTT	CASSLRPGASTDTQYF
many	TRBV5-1	TRBJ1-4	-	TGCGCCAGCAAGAAAGGGGGGAATGAAAAACTGTTTTTT	CASKKGGNEKLFF
-	TRBV28	TRBJ1-6	-	TGTGCCAGCAGCCCTCCGGACAGCTATAATTCACCCCTCCACTTT	CASSPPDSYNSPLHF
many	TRBV6-2/TRBV6-3	TRBJ2-1	TRBD1	TGTGCCAGCAGTTATGACCGGGACAGGGGGATCAATGAGCAGTTCTTC	CASSYDRDRGINEQFF